These 25 T cell receptor beta chains came from one sample sequenced in a study of vaccination and CD4 T cells after COVID-19. The assay that was used to sequence DNA from cultured CD4+ T cells was the Oncomine TCR Beta short-read assay. Via MiXCR, TCRdb re-called the PCR reads, giving one row per CDR3 protein. The sample carries about 17,000 distinct CDR3 sequences, 30% to 45% recorded once. Their recognized antigens are unknown. Treatment indicated: approximately 9-day PBMC culture with coronavirus spike peptide pools or control peptides (ViraFEST assay). Sequenced material: CD4+ T cells from blood, cultured in vitro. All receptors derive from a human donor who had recovered from COVID-19.

This clonotype was observed a few times. The CDR3 bases are TGTGCCAGCAGTGACGGGGGCCAGGAGACCCAGTACTTC. Protein product: CASSDGGQETQYF. The chain joins TRBV2 to TRBJ2-5; D is tentatively TRBD1 or TRBD2 (6 bases each). Germline V gene sequence: CDR1 SNHLY, CDR2 FYNNEI. The CDR3 is 13 residues long. V was trimmed by 3 bases and J by 5 bases, leaving 10 bases between them.

The chain carries TRBV6-1 and TRBJ2-3, with TRBD2 matching over 9 bases. Germline loops: CDR1 MNHNS, CDR2 SASEGT. J gave up 2 bases and V 5 bases, and 5 bases lay outside the gene matches. CDR3 length: 15 amino acids. The CDR3 region has the DNA TGTGCCAGCAGTCTAGCGGGACAAGTCACAGATACGCAGTATTTT. Its protein is CASSLAGQVTDTQYF.

Turning to this clonotype: A single base separates this from a much larger clone, so it may be a read error. The rearrangement uses TRBV20-1 and TRBJ1-5; D gene unclear. CDR3 size: 15 residues. Germline lookup yields CDR1 DFQATT and CDR2 SNEGSKA (reference sequence). The CDR3 DNA is TGCAGTGCTAGAAAGATTGCGAATCCCAATCAGCTCCAGCATTTT. The encoded protein is CSARKIANPNQLQHF.

The V gene is TRBV6-1, the J gene TRBJ1-5; maybe TRBD1 (6 bases). Germline assignment: CDR1 MNHNS and CDR2 SASEGT. The germline V and J ends were trimmed by 10 bases and 2 bases, with 15 bases remaining between them. The CDR3 has 14 amino acids. The CDR3 DNA reads TGTGCCATCTCACAGGGAGGGGGCAATCAGCCCCAGCATTTT. Translating gives CAISQGGGNQPQHF.

The chain couples TRBV12-3 or TRBV12-4 to TRBJ1-5; D not certain. V lost 1 base and J 4 bases, leaving 8 bases between the germline ends. The CDR3 spans 14 residues. The CDR3 DNA reads as TGTGCCAGCAGTTTAGGATTGGGGAATCAGCCCCAGCATTTT. Protein sequence: CASSLGLGNQPQHF.

The table lists this clonotype with a few counts. The chain has TRBV7-9 and TRBJ2-7, with D unresolved. V gave up 5 bases and J gave up 3 bases, with 5 bases separating them. Looked up from germline, CDR1 is SEHNR and CDR2 is FQNEAQ (reference sequence). CDR3 length: 11 residues. DNA for the CDR3: TGTGCCAGCAGCACCAGCTACGAGCAGTACTTC. Its protein is CASSTSYEQYF.

This rearrangement joins TRBV20-1 to TRBJ2-1; 8 bases map to TRBD2. CDR1 and CDR2 (germline): DFQATT, SNEGSKA (reference sequence). CDR3 length: 16 residues. Trimming at V came to 0 bases and at J to 8 bases, leaving 12 bases not matched to a gene. CDR3 residues: CSARDPHGTSGDEQFF. The CDR3 nucleotides read TGCAGTGCTAGAGACCCCCACGGGACTAGTGGCGATGAGCAGTTCTTC.

The rearrangement links TRBV5-1 to TRBJ2-6; D possibly corresponds to TRBD1 (6 bases). The V and J ends lost 2 bases and 6 bases respectively, with 12 bases between them. The germline CDR1 and CDR2 sequences are SGHRS and YFSETQ. This CDR3 has 15 residues. The CDR3 sequence: CASSFTQGEANVLTF. CDR3 DNA sequence: TGCGCCAGCAGCTTTACACAGGGCGAGGCCAACGTCCTGACTTTC.

The V call is TRBV27, the J call TRBJ2-1; 10 positions agree with TRBD2. Germline V gene data show CDR1 as MNHEY and CDR2 as SMNVEV (reference sequence). J lost 8 bases, V lost 6 bases, and 10 bases had no gene match. This CDR3 region has 15 residues. The chain's CDR3 is CASRTSGRAVDEQFF. The CDR3, as DNA: TGTGCCAGCAGGACCAGCGGGAGGGCTGTGGATGAGCAGTTCTTC.

This chain uses TRBV12-3 or TRBV12-4 with TRBJ2-7; D not resolved. The V gene lost 3 bases and the J gene lost 2 bases, with 5 bases spanning the gap. The CDR3 runs 12 residues. The chain's CDR3 is CASSLWAYEQYF. CDR3 in DNA: TGTGCCAGCAGTTTGTGGGCCTACGAGCAGTACTTC.

This clonotype was seen more than once but under ten times. V gene TRBV6-4 combines with J gene TRBJ1-1; D is unclear. CDR3 size: 13 residues. CDR1 is MRHNA, CDR2 SNTAGT, per germline. The V and J ends lost 4 bases and 2 bases respectively, with 8 bases between them. CDR3 sequence: CASSVRTNTEAFF. The DNA of the CDR3 is TGTGCCAGCAGTGTTCGCACCAACACTGAAGCTTTCTTT.

This clonotype showed up just a few times. The chain carries TRBV6-1 and TRBJ1-2, with 9 nucleotides matching TRBD1. This CDR3 contains 15 residues. The V gene's germline CDR1 is MNHNS and CDR2 SASEGT. V lost 4 bases and J lost 6; bases outside the gene matches: 9. CDR3 DNA: TGTGCCAGCAGTGCGTGGACAGGGGATTTGGATGGCTACACCTTC. It yields the protein CASSAWTGDLDGYTF.

This chain uses TRBV11-3 with TRBJ2-1; D remains unclear. V was trimmed by 1 base and J by 5 bases, leaving 21 bases between them. The CDR3 has 18 amino acids. Germline CDR1 is SGHNT and CDR2 is YENEEA. CDR3 in amino acids: CASSLGVGFTTKNNEQFF. The CDR3 DNA reads as TGTGCCAGCAGCTTAGGAGTCGGATTCACGACAAAAAACAATGAGCAGTTCTTC.

Judged by abundance, this clonotype is medium-sized. The gene calls are TRBV7-2 and TRBJ2-2; unclear D gene. V was shortened by 1 base and J by 3 bases, with 6 bases between the two germline ends. Germline V gene lookup returns CDR1 SGHTA and CDR2 FQGNSA. CDR3 length: 14 residues. The CDR3 here is CASSLGLYTGELFF. CDR3 in DNA: TGTGCCAGCAGCTTAGGGCTCTACACCGGGGAGCTGTTTTTT.

This clonotype occurred a few times. The junction departs from germline at one end; a sequencing error may be responsible. This chain joins TRBV7-9 and TRBJ2-7, with TRBD2 matching over 10 bases. The CDR3 is made up of 16 amino acids. The germline V gene encodes CDR1 SEHNR and CDR2 FQNEAQ (reference sequence). This CDR3 is CASSLAGGIGSYEQYF. The CDR3 bases are TGTGCCAGCAGTTTAGCGGGAGGCATAGGCTCCTACGAGCAGTACTTC.

The rearrangement links TRBV19 to TRBJ2-7; 7 positions agree with TRBD1. The CDR3 extends over 16 amino acids. CDR1 is LNHDA, CDR2 SQIVND, per germline (reference sequence). J lost 3 bases, V lost 1 base, and 9 bases had no gene match. DNA of the CDR3: TGTGCCAGTAGTATAGCCGTACAGGGGATAATCTACGAGCAGTACTTC. Translating it yields CASSIAVQGIIYEQYF.

This clonotype was counted between two and nine times. The rearrangement joins TRBV29-1 to TRBJ1-1; no clear D gene. Between the trimmed V and J ends, which lost 2 bases and 5 bases, there was a span of 12 bases. CDR1 and CDR2 (germline): SQVTM, ANQGSEA. This CDR3 is built from 13 residues. CDR3 sequence (DNA): TGCAGCGTTGAATCTCTGGGTATTACTGAAGCTTTCTTT. As protein: CSVESLGITEAFF.

J is TRBJ2-7 and V is TRBV7-9; TRBD2 might be the D (5 bases). Germline V gene lookup returns CDR1 SEHNR and CDR2 FQNEAQ (reference sequence). This CDR3 is 14 amino acids long. The V end lost 1 base, the J end lost 4 bases, and 11 bases lay between the germline ends. CDR3 DNA sequence: TGTGCCAGCAGCTTAGGAGCTAGCCAGTACGAGCAGTACTTC. Protein: CASSLGASQYEQYF.

This clonotype was found a few times. This chain joins TRBV28 and TRBJ1-5; D possibly corresponds to TRBD1 (6 bases). This CDR3 comprises 14 residues. Germline V gene sequence: CDR1 MDHEN, CDR2 SYDVKM. V was shortened by 6 bases and J by 6 bases, with 15 bases between the two germline ends. The CDR3: CASSRAGAPQPQHF. In DNA, the CDR3 is TGTGCCAGCAGCCGAGCAGGGGCCCCTCAGCCCCAGCATTTT. The full variable domain, its missing parts supplied by reference TRBV28 and TRBJ1-5, is DVKVTQSSRYLVKRTGEKVFLECVQDMDHENMFWYRQDPGLGLRLIYFSYDVKMKEKGDIPEGYSVSREKKERFSLILESASTNQTSMYLCASSRAGAPQPQHFGDGTRLSIL.

The chain employs TRBV28 and TRBJ2-2; 7 bases match TRBD1. From germline, CDR1 is MDHEN and CDR2 SYDVKM. The CDR3 runs to 16 residues. The V and J ends lost 6 bases and 2 bases, in that order; junction bases with no gene match: 9. The CDR3 nucleotides read TGTGCCAGCAGGACAACAGGGGCCACAAACACCGGGGAGCTGTTTTTT. It translates to CASRTTGATNTGELFF.

This clonotype has only one observation. The CDR3 loop reads CASSGRGYVNYGYTF. For the CDR3, the DNA is TGTGCCAGCAGTGGACGGGGCTACGTGAACTATGGCTACACCTTC. The chain couples TRBV28 to TRBJ1-2, with D maybe TRBD1 (5 bases). The CDR3 extends over 15 amino acids. Deletions cut 5 bases from V and 2 bases from J, with 15 bases between. Germline lookup yields CDR1 MDHEN and CDR2 SYDVKM.

The J gene is TRBJ1-2, the V gene TRBV20-1; D is perhaps TRBD1 (6 bases). With 3 bases removed from V and 8 bases from J, the gap between germline ends came to 19 bases. The CDR3 length is 14 residues. Germline-derived CDR1 and CDR2 are DFQATT and SNEGSKA (reference sequence). CDR3 sequence: CSASGFGGGVGYTF. CDR3 coding DNA: TGCAGTGCTAGTGGGTTCGGGGGCGGCGTCGGCTACACCTTC.

This clonotype was seen a handful of times. The chain combines TRBV2 with TRBJ1-5; tentative D call: TRBD1 (5 bases). Germline-derived CDR1 and CDR2 are SNHLY and FYNNEI. Trimming removed 11 bases from V and 1 base from J, with 12 bases in between. The CDR3 covers 13 residues. Here the CDR3 DNA reads TGTGCCTCCCAGGGTCGGAGCAATCAGCCCCAGCATTTT. It translates to CASQGRSNQPQHF.

J is TRBJ1-1 and V is TRBV30; D call uncertain. Trimming left V 5 bases short and J 6 bases short, with 16 bases between. CDR1 and CDR2 from the germline V gene are GTSNPN and SVGIG (reference sequence). This CDR3 spans 13 amino acids. The CDR3 nucleotides are TGTGCCTGGTTCGCCGGGATTGGGGCTGAAGCTTTCTTT. Residues: CAWFAGIGAEAFF.

This clonotype was seen once. This chain links TRBV19 with TRBJ2-1; 12 positions match TRBD2. Germline assignment: CDR1 LNHDA and CDR2 SQIVND (reference sequence). The CDR3 runs 16 residues. Trimming removed 3 bases from V and 7 bases from J; junction bases left unmatched: 7. The CDR3 nucleotides read TGTGCCAGTAGTATTTCTAGCGGGAGGGTTGAGAATGAGCAGTTCTTC. It encodes CASSISSGRVENEQFF.